The 6 T cell receptor beta chains given below trace back to one sample, sequenced in a study of blood T cell repertoires in COVID-19. Profiling relied on immunoSEQ multiplex PCR, and the TCRdb table lists in-frame clones only, not all of them. This sample has 180,000 or so clones, with 80% to 85% found just once. Sequenced input: PBMCs or T cells enriched from blood (not recorded which). The receptors stem from a man aged 40-55 years who had recovered from COVID-19.

This clone was detected only a few times. The V and J genes are TRBV19 and TRBJ1-1, with a weak D call TRBD1 (5 bases). CDR1 and CDR2 (germline): LNHDA, SQIVND (reference sequence). The CDR3 extends over 15 amino acids. The V end was cut by 4 bases, the J end by 0 bases, with 12 bases between. The CDR3 sequence: CASSRGGYVNTEAFF. DNA for the CDR3: TGTGCCAGTAGTAGGGGGGGTTATGTGAACACTGAAGCTTTCTTT.

V usage is TRBV5-1 and J usage is TRBJ1-3; 7 bases are shared with TRBD1. Unmatched junction bases numbered 10, after V lost 4 bases and J lost 3 bases. From germline, CDR1 is SGHRS and CDR2 YFSETQ. CDR3 length equals 16 residues. CDR3 DNA: TGCGCCAGCAGCCCACAAGACAGGGTTAGTGGAAACACCATATATTTT. Translation gives CASSPQDRVSGNTIYF.

The chain uses TRBV2 and TRBJ2-3; D perhaps matches TRBD1 (6 bases). Germline V lookup: CDR1 SNHLY, CDR2 FYNNEI. V was clipped by 6 bases and J by 5 bases, with 21 bases between them. The CDR3 consists of 16 residues. The CDR3: CASRAGTLSLGDTQYF. DNA of the CDR3: TGTGCCAGCAGGGCCGGGACACTAAGTCTTGGAGATACGCAGTATTTT.

Points on this clone: At the DNA level, this CDR3 is encoded by other sequences in the same sample as well. J is TRBJ1-5 and V is TRBV27, with a tentative D call TRBD1 (5 bases). V dropped 3 bases and J dropped 1 base, with 10 bases sitting between them. Germline assignment: CDR1 MNHEY and CDR2 SMNVEV (reference sequence). CDR3 length: 15 residues. The chain's CDR3 is CASSFGGASNQPQHF. CDR3 sequence (DNA): TGTGCCAGCAGTTTTGGTGGGGCGAGCAATCAGCCCCAGCATTTT.

This chain uses TRBV18 with TRBJ1-4, with TRBD1 matching over 7 bases. The CDR3 consists of 13 residues. Germline values: CDR1 KGHSH, CDR2 LQKENI. V was pared by 1 base and J by 8 bases, with 1 base of the junction left unmatched. CDR3 protein: CASSPQQGEKLFF. CDR3 DNA sequence: TGTGCCAGCTCACCACAACAGGGGGAAAAACTGTTTTTT.

This clone was observed once. This rearrangement joins TRBV19 to TRBJ1-5; no definite D call. In germline, CDR1 is LNHDA, CDR2 SQIVND (reference sequence). The ends were cut back, 3 bases at V and 7 bases at J, with 13 bases in the middle. This CDR3 has 14 residues. The CDR3 DNA sequence: TGTGCCAGTAGTATCTCCGTAAGCGGACAGCCCCAGCATTTT. This gives the protein CASSISVSGQPQHF.